The rows below give T cell receptor beta chains drawn from one sample of a study of shared clonotypes between healthy human individuals. Only in-frame clones appear in the TCRdb table, and some are missing; sequencing was by immunoSEQ multiplex PCR. The top ten clones hold under 0.45% of a sample with about 2.3 million clones, approximately 95% of them seen once. The specimen sequenced was naive CD4+ T cells from PBMCs. Source of these receptors: a man between 18 and 35 years old in good health. Some clones in this sample may be carry-over from other donors' samples. Each CDR3 is given with its conserved first and last residue. Fields, in order: J gene, D gene, clone size, V gene, CDR3 protein, CDR3 DNA. A D gene is named only where the DNA matches it firmly. Size tells how often a clone was seen (once, few, many) or the class of an expanded clone, and some rows leave it out.

TRBJ1-1,NA,NA,TRBV5-1,CASSLGLNYPNTEAFF,TGCGCCAGCAGCTTGGGGCTAAACTATCCGAACACTGAAGCTTTCTTT
TRBJ1-2,NA,NA,TRBV5-6,CASSWFDIELYGYTF,TGTGCCAGCAGCTGGTTTGACATCGAACTTTATGGCTACACCTTC
TRBJ2-7,NA,NA,TRBV29-1,CSVAVDAEQYF,TGCAGCGTTGCAGTTGACGCCGAGCAGTACTTC
TRBJ2-2,TRBD1,NA,TRBV18,CASSPDRGRIGELFF,TGTGCCAGCTCACCGGACAGGGGGCGAATCGGGGAGCTGTTTTTT
TRBJ2-1,NA,NA,TRBV6-1,CASSGGRREVYNEQFF,TGTGCCAGCAGTGGGGGAAGAAGGGAAGTCTACAATGAGCAGTTCTTC
TRBJ2-3,TRBD1,NA,TRBV5-1,CASSVTGAPHADTQYF,TGCGCCAGCAGCGTCACAGGGGCACCTCACGCAGATACGCAGTATTTT
TRBJ1-1,NA,few,TRBV4-2,CASSLRPAEAFF,TGTGCCAGCAGCCTCCGACCCGCTGAAGCTTTCTTT
TRBJ2-5,NA,NA,TRBV5-1,CASSLVIGVTQYF,TGCGCCAGCAGCTTGGTCATCGGGGTGACCCAGTACTTC
TRBJ1-1,NA,NA,TRBV11-2,CASSRSQKNTEAFF,TGTGCCAGCAGCCGGAGTCAGAAGAACACTGAAGCTTTCTTT
TRBJ1-2,TRBD1,NA,TRBV5-1,CASSTGTGYGYTF,TGCGCCAGCAGCACTGGGACAGGGTATGGCTACACCTTC
TRBJ1-3,NA,NA,TRBV6-1,CAGGSGSSGNTIYF,TGTGCCGGCGGCTCGGGAAGCTCTGGAAACACCATATATTTT
TRBJ1-2,TRBD1,NA,TRBV18,CASSPDRGYGYTF,TGTGCCAGCTCGCCAGACAGGGGCTATGGCTACACCTTC
TRBJ2-7,TRBD1,NA,TRBV19,CASSIGTGGLGNIYEQYF,TGTGCCAGTAGTATAGGAACAGGGGGCTTGGGGAATATCTACGAGCAGTACTTC
TRBJ1-4,NA,NA,TRBV9,CASSVVSGQGGEKLFF,TGTGCCAGCAGCGTAGTATCTGGGCAGGGTGGGGAAAAACTGTTTTTT
TRBJ1-4,NA,few,TRBV28,CATELNEKLFF,TGTGCCACCGAGCTCAATGAAAAACTGTTTTTT
TRBJ1-1,NA,NA,TRBV6-1,CASRASLRPNTEAFF,TGTGCCAGCAGGGCTAGCTTAAGGCCGAACACTGAAGCTTTCTTT
TRBJ2-3,NA,NA,TRBV15,CATSSQTGPLPDTQYF,TGTGCCACCAGCAGTCAGACAGGTCCCCTCCCGGATACGCAGTATTTT
TRBJ2-7,NA,NA,TRBV5-1,CASSFSQGRSYEQYF,TGCGCCAGCAGCTTTTCGCAGGGCCGCTCCTACGAGCAGTACTTC
TRBJ1-4,NA,NA,TRBV27,CASSTRRELNEKLFF,TGTGCCAGCAGCACAAGACGGGAGCTAAATGAAAAACTGTTTTTT
TRBJ2-1,TRBD2,NA,TRBV5-4,CASSRSSGRNNEQFF,TGTGCCAGCAGCCGATCTAGCGGGAGGAACAATGAGCAGTTCTTC
TRBJ2-3,NA,NA,TRBV7-3,CASSLTDWSTDTQYF,TGTGCCAGCAGCTTAACGGACTGGAGCACAGATACGCAGTATTTT
TRBJ1-1,NA,NA,TRBV19,CASSIDRIRNTEAFF,TGTGCCAGTAGTATCGACAGGATACGGAACACTGAAGCTTTCTTT
TRBJ2-5,NA,NA,TRBV30,CAWSWPGGQETQYF,TGTGCCTGGAGCTGGCCCGGGGGTCAAGAGACCCAGTACTTC
TRBJ2-1,NA,NA,TRBV5-4,CASSLGGGYYNEQFF,TGTGCCAGCAGCTTGGGAGGCGGGTACTACAATGAGCAGTTCTTC
TRBJ1-5,NA,NA,TRBV6-4,CASSDIPGSNQPQHF,TGTGCCAGCAGTGACATCCCAGGGAGCAATCAGCCCCAGCATTTT
TRBJ2-7,NA,NA,TRBV29-1,CSVATNLMGGRQYF,TGCAGCGTTGCGACCAACCTGATGGGGGGGCGGCAGTACTTC
TRBJ2-7,NA,NA,TRBV15,CATSRDLRGLYEPSYEQYF,TGTGCCACCAGCAGAGATTTGCGGGGTCTCTACGAACCCTCCTACGAGCAGTACTTC
TRBJ2-7,NA,NA,TRBV6-6,CASSYSRTEPLGQYF,TGTGCCAGCAGTTACAGTCGGACCGAGCCCTTGGGGCAGTACTTC
TRBJ2-3,TRBD1,NA,TRBV2,CATGQGLSTDTQYF,TGTGCCACCGGACAGGGGTTGAGCACAGATACGCAGTATTTT
TRBJ1-5,TRBD1,NA,TRBV28,CASRRVRGNQPQHF,TGTGCCAGCCGTCGGGTCAGGGGGAATCAGCCCCAGCATTTT
TRBJ2-1,TRBD2,NA,TRBV4-3,CASSQGGSGGTYNEQFF,TGCGCCAGCAGCCAAGGGGGATCGGGAGGGACCTACAATGAGCAGTTCTTC
TRBJ1-2,NA,NA,TRBV28,CASSPSSGGDYGYTF,TGTGCCAGCAGTCCCTCGAGTGGGGGAGACTATGGCTACACCTTC
TRBJ2-1,NA,NA,TRBV7-9,CASSLRGSSYNEQFF,TGTGCCAGCAGCTTACGGGGGAGCTCCTACAATGAGCAGTTCTTC
TRBJ2-7,NA,NA,TRBV5-8,CASSLRGYEQYF,TGTGCCAGCAGCTTGAGAGGTTACGAGCAGTACTTC
TRBJ2-3,TRBD2,NA,TRBV5-4,CASSLFAGGGTDTQYF,TGTGCCAGCAGCTTGTTTGCGGGGGGGGGCACAGATACGCAGTATTTT
TRBJ2-1,TRBD2,NA,TRBV7-3,CASSPAGVGDEQFF,TGTGCCAGCAGCCCAGCGGGAGTAGGGGATGAGCAGTTCTTC
TRBJ2-2,NA,NA,TRBV7-3,CASSPNVRGAPGELFF,TGTGCCAGCAGCCCAAACGTTAGGGGGGCCCCCGGGGAGCTGTTTTTT
TRBJ1-2,NA,NA,TRBV4-2,CASSQDNFGSRGYTF,TGTGCCAGCAGCCAAGATAATTTCGGTTCGAGGGGCTACACCTTC
TRBJ2-2,TRBD2,NA,TRBV4-2,CASRGLVGTGELFF,TGTGCCAGCAGGGGACTAGTCGGCACCGGGGAGCTGTTTTTT
TRBJ2-3,NA,NA,TRBV29-1,CSVLGTELTDTQYF,TGCAGCGTCCTCGGGACGGAGCTCACAGATACGCAGTATTTT
TRBJ2-7,NA,NA,TRBV11-2,CASSLVLYYEQYF,TGTGCCAGCAGCTTGGTGTTATACTACGAGCAGTACTTC
TRBJ2-7,NA,NA,TRBV9,CASSPRRGSYEQYF,TGTGCCAGCAGCCCACGCAGGGGCTCCTACGAGCAGTACTTC
TRBJ1-3,NA,once,TRBV18,CASSPPGHWNTIYF,TGTGCCAGCTCACCCCCGGGCCATTGGAACACCATATATTTT
TRBJ2-7,TRBD1,NA,TRBV7-9,CASSLTGGDEQYF,TGTGCCAGCAGCTTAACAGGGGGCGACGAGCAGTACTTC
TRBJ2-2,NA,NA,TRBV7-6,CASSPTGELFF,TGTGCCAGCAGCCCCACCGGGGAGCTGTTTTTT
TRBJ1-1,NA,NA,TRBV18,CASSLVGGQHTEAFF,TGTGCCAGCTCACTCGTTGGGGGGCAGCACACTGAAGCTTTCTTT
TRBJ2-3,TRBD1,NA,TRBV28,CASSLGTGRTDTQYF,TGTGCCAGCAGTCTGGGGACAGGGAGAACAGATACGCAGTATTTT
TRBJ2-2,NA,NA,TRBV11-2,CASSSQTTGELFF,TGTGCCAGCAGCTCTCAGACCACCGGGGAGCTGTTTTTT
TRBJ1-1,NA,NA,TRBV7-8,CASSLAPRIGTEAFF,TGTGCCAGCAGCTTAGCGCCCAGGATCGGGACTGAAGCTTTCTTT
TRBJ1-1,NA,NA,TRBV28,CASSLLRVTQNTEAFF,TGTGCCAGCAGTTTACTGAGGGTCACGCAGAACACTGAAGCTTTCTTT